Sequencing of this T cell receptor beta chain was carried out in a study of shared clonotypes between healthy human individuals. Whole-study findings and limits: Only blood samples were collected, and tissue repertoires likely differ.

Trimming cost V 2 bases and J 0 bases; bases outside gene matches: 11. The CDR3 is made up of 18 amino acids. Germline-derived CDR1 and CDR2 are GTSNPN and SVGIG (reference sequence). Methods used by the authors: Quality scores were absent from the junction-only immunoSEQ sequences, so filtering differed. The assay was immunoSEQ multiplex PCR, and TCRdb's table has in-frame clones only and misses some. Clonal size and the V and J genes are those of that table, whereas D and trimming came from the DNA. The data contain about 490,000 clones, around 80% of them singletons. On this clone itself: Its antigen remains unidentified.

Sequenced material: PBMCs. This sequence originates from a woman between 40 and 55 years old in good health. Some clones in this sample may be carry-over from other donors' samples. V and J are TRBV30 and TRBJ2-2; 8 nucleotides agree with TRBD2. CDR3 DNA sequence: TGTGCCTGGAGTTCCGAAACTAGCGGCAAATCGAACACCGGGGAGCTGTTTTTT. It is translated as CAWSSETSGKSNTGELFF.